This T cell receptor (beta chain) appears in the sequencing data of a study of a mutant IDH1 vaccine in newly diagnosed glioma. Study background: Most had both radiotherapy and temozolomide beforehand; others had only one. Study-wide findings and caveats: Whatever changes occurred in top peripheral T cell clonotypes seemed unrelated to pseudoprogression.

About this clone itself: What it binds is unknown.

The trim removed 5 bases at V and 1 base at J, leaving 6 bases unmatched. In germline, CDR1 is KGHSH, CDR2 LQKENI. CDR3 size: 16 residues. Time point of the sample: baseline, week 1 (first vaccination visit). Described treatment: pre-vaccination baseline after standard-of-care therapy. Each of the donors came in with new WHO grade 3 or 4 astrocytomas that were IDH1-mutant and ATRX-lost. Repertoires were generated with immunoSEQ multiplex PCR, while TCRdb's copy carries only in-frame clones and drops some. Here the sample spans about 92,000 clones, about four fifths being singletons. The rearrangement joins TRBV18 to TRBJ2-1; 9 nucleotides align to TRBD2. The sample consisted of PBMCs, taken from a glioma patient treated with radiotherapy, temozolomide or both. The TCR comes from a man aged 40-55 years with glioma. The CDR3 DNA sequence: TGTGCCAGCTCAACGACTAGCGGAAATTCCTACAATGAGCAGTTCTTC. This codes for CASSTTSGNSYNEQFF. The full variable domain, in which reference TRBV18 and TRBJ2-1 provide the parts outside the CDR3, is NAGVMQNPRHLVRRRGQEARLRCSPMKGHSHVYWYRQLPEEGLKFMVYLQKENIIDESGMPKERFSAEFPKEGPSILRIQQVVRGDSAAYFCASSTTSGNSYNEQFFGPGTRLTVL.